This T cell receptor (beta chain) is drawn from a study of T-cell memory formation after mild COVID-19 (dated by TCRdb to the early 2020s). In terms of the full investigation: Most TCR sequence clusters were specific to one of the two donors. Two young, previously healthy adult volunteers, one female and one male, were included in the cohort. Longitudinal TCRalpha and TCRbeta repertoire sequencing tracked T-cell clones expanding and contracting after mild COVID-19 in two donors.

To note about this clonotype: The target of this receptor is not known. Base qualities are missing; no much larger clone stands one base away.

Ficoll-Paque density gradient centrifugation was the method used to isolate PBMCs. The study at large found these results: Some responding clones were found in pre-infection memory, which suggests that pre-existing cross-reactive memory T cells took part in the SARS-CoV-2 response. SARS-CoV-2 specificity of the second-wave clones peaking on day 37 was not confirmed. The study covered only a couple of mild cases, and larger cohorts including severe cases with pre-infection samples were considered necessary. From day 15 to 85, contracting clones showed balanced CD4/CD8 phenotypes, whereas a second wave of clones that expanded from day 15 to 37 leaned towards CD4+. Contracting CD4+ clones turned up mainly in the CM and EM memory subsets, whereas EMRA was where CD8+ clones were enriched.

The instrument was an Illumina NovaSeq 6000. cDNA libraries for TCRalpha and TCRbeta were prepared by 5'RACE using constant-segment primers, with sample barcodes and unique molecular identifiers added. Trizol reagent was used to extract RNA from every sample. The libraries were amplified in two PCR steps, and the second step added a second sample barcode and Illumina TruSeq adapters. Libraries were sequenced on an Illumina NovaSeq with 2 x 150 bp paired-end reads. The authors processed their data as follows. Reads were demultiplexed and collapsed into UMI-guided consensus sequences with migec v1.2.7. With mixcr v2.1.11, UMI consensuses were aligned to TRA and TRB V and J templates and assembled into clonotypes. A clonotype was counted as expanded or contracted only when both edgeR and NoisET called the clonotype significant, with the noise models trained on biological replicates. edgeR calls used a false discovery rate-adjusted p below 0.01 and a log2 fold-change threshold of 1. As an exploratory analysis of dynamics, max-normalized trajectories of the 1000 most abundant clonotypes were examined with PCA combined with hierarchical clustering. Separately sequenced CD4+ and CD8+ repertoires were used to assign the CD4 or CD8 phenotype of responding clones. TCRdb trimmed the raw reads at Q25, called clones with MiXCR and kept productive beta chains. Rows matching on CDR3 protein sequence are summarized as one entry with the most common DNA and genes. For this entry, the V and J calls and clone size follow TCRdb and not the study's own pipeline. A total of about 340,000 distinct CDR3 sequences appear in this sample, 10% to 15% of them only once. The ten largest clones add up to 20% to 25% of the sample.

Counted from cysteine to phenylalanine, this CDR3 has 12 amino acids. CDR3 DNA only is kept here, 36 bases in frame from base 1. CDR1 MNHEY and CDR2 SVGAGI are derived from the germline V gene. V and J lose 2 bases and 6 bases, and a span of 5 bases separates them. The TCR originated in a man aged 18 to 29 who had mild COVID-19 (a few samples of this study predate the infection). The sample titles of this study are shuffled in the database, so cell type and time point are left out; the donor was told from shared clones. The specimen sequenced was PBMCs or a T cell subset sorted from them (not recorded which). This chain is built from TRBV6-5 and TRBJ1-5; no D segment can be confidently identified. The nucleotide sequence is TGTGCCAGCAGTTACCTGGGTCAGCCCCAGCATTTT. Its coded protein is CASSYLGQPQHF.